The clone carrying this TCR beta chain was counted once. Its target is not known. The same CDR3 arises from other DNA sequences in this sample as well. TCRdb keeps only in-frame clones here, not all; method: immunoSEQ multiplex PCR. The table records approximately 220,000 clones, around 87% of them present only once. This CDR3 is built from 15 residues. The junction had 0 bases not matched to a gene; V was cut back by 0 bases and J by 0 bases. The germline V gene has CDR1 SGDLS and CDR2 YYNGEE. The data originate from a study of cytomegalovirus exposure and HLA in healthy donors. Study-level points and caveats: According to a later analysis, TCR clusters from the first cohort tended to co-occur in the 90 to 150 validation repertoires.

The source of this sequence is a man younger than 35 in good health and CMV-seronegative. The chain carries TRBV9 and TRBJ2-1, with 7 positions matching TRBD2. The specimen sequenced was PBMCs. The CDR3 loop reads CASSVAGGSYNEQFF. In nucleotides, the CDR3 is TGTGCCAGCAGCGTAGCGGGAGGCTCCTACAATGAGCAGTTCTTC. The whole variable domain, remainder taken from reference TRBV9 and TRBJ2-1, is DSGVTQTPKHLITATGQRVTLRCSPRSGDLSVYWYQQSLDQGLQFLIQYYNGEERAKGNILERFSAQQFPDLHSELNLSSLELGDSALYFCASSVAGGSYNEQFFGPGTRLTVL.